These 26 T cell receptor beta chains came from one sample sequenced in a study of regulatory T cells in long-lasting Graves disease. This sample's time point: newly diagnosed GD, antithyroid drugs for less than 3 months. From RNA extracted from PBMCs, the TCR library was made. Library construction for TCR beta used iRepertoire HTBI primers and Arm-PCR of CDR3 regions. TCRdb re-derived calls from the multiplex PCR reads in MiXCR, one entry per CDR3 protein. Here the sample spans over 350,000 distinct CDR3 sequences, approximately 14% being singletons. These same records also appear under a second study, on T cells in Graves' hyperthyroidism and ophthalmopathy.

Here the sequenced sample was peripheral blood mononuclear cells (PBMCs), taken at new diagnosis, from a patient treated with antithyroid drugs. These receptors were collected from a woman in her fifties or sixties with Graves disease.

This clonotype was found many times. The chain is built from TRBV18 and TRBJ2-1; 10 bases are a match to TRBD2. From germline, CDR1 is KGHSH and CDR2 LQKENI. The trim removed 8 bases at V and 7 bases at J, leaving 8 bases unmatched. The CDR3 extends over 14 amino acids. The chain's CDR3 is CASATGTSVNEQFF. The CDR3 bases are TGTGCCAGCGCGACCGGGACTAGCGTGAATGAGCAGTTCTTC.

Notes on this clonotype: Given a far larger clone just one base away, this is likely a sequencing read error. This chain connects TRBV11-2 to TRBJ2-1, with 12 bases that match TRBD2. TRBJ2-5 explains the end of the DNA better; the J call may be wrong. The CDR3 has 16 amino acids. The germline CDR1 and CDR2 sequences are SGHAT and FQNNGV. The CDR3 DNA is TGTGCCAGCAGCTTTTTACTAGCGGGAGGCCGAGAGACCCAGTACTTC. Its protein product is CASSFLLAGGRETQYF.

This clonotype was recorded a few times. V gene TRBV3-1 combines with J gene TRBJ2-5, with D tentatively TRBD1 (5 bases). Germline CDR1 is LGHDT and CDR2 is YNNKEL (reference sequence). The V and J ends lost 4 bases and 4 bases respectively, with 28 bases between them. The CDR3 runs 19 residues. CDR3 bases: TGTGCCAGCAGCCCTCAAGATTCGGGCCTACTCTGGGGCGGAGAGACCCAGTACTTC. The encoded protein is CASSPQDSGLLWGGETQYF.

This clonotype was recorded many times. The J gene is TRBJ2-7, the V gene TRBV2; TRBD2 matches 15 bases. The germline V gene encodes CDR1 SNHLY and CDR2 FYNNEI. With 7 bases clipped from V and 4 bases from J, the junction kept 8 bases outside the gene matches. The CDR3 consists of 16 residues. The CDR3 coding sequence is TGTGCCAGCACCGGACTAGCGGGAGGGCGGGGATACGAGCAGTACTTC. Protein product: CASTGLAGGRGYEQYF.

This clonotype was counted at least ten times. V gene TRBV28 combines with J gene TRBJ1-2; D remains ambiguous. The CDR3 length is 13 residues. V was pared by 5 bases and J by 6 bases, with 13 bases between. Germline-derived CDR1 and CDR2 are MDHEN and SYDVKM. This chain's CDR3 is CASSGFGVNGYTF. In DNA form, the CDR3 reads TGTGCCAGCAGTGGGTTTGGGGTGAATGGCTACACCTTC.

This clonotype occurred a few times. The chain uses TRBV4-1 and TRBJ2-2; D call uncertain. Germline CDR1 is MGHRA and CDR2 is YSYEKL. V lost 2 bases, J lost 5 bases, and 6 bases lay in between. This CDR3 region has 13 residues. Here the CDR3 reads CASSQMGTGELFF. The CDR3 DNA reads as TGCGCCAGCAGCCAAATGGGGACCGGGGAGCTGTTTTTT.

There are many counts of this clonotype. The chain links TRBV28 to TRBJ2-1, with D possibly being TRBD2 (6 bases). CDR3 size: 14 residues. Trimming left V 3 bases short and J 5 bases short, with 11 bases between. Germline loops: CDR1 MDHEN, CDR2 SYDVKM. DNA for the CDR3: TGTGCCAGCAGTTTTAGGACTATTAACAATGAGCAGTTCTTC. Translating it yields CASSFRTINNEQFF.

Only a few counts were recorded for this clonotype. V and J are TRBV2 and TRBJ2-3; D is undetermined. This CDR3 has 12 amino acids. V lost 5 bases to trimming and J lost 6 bases, with 9 bases between them. Per the germline V gene, CDR1 is SNHLY and CDR2 is FYNNEI. CDR3 residues: CASSYRRDTQYF. The CDR3 nucleotides are TGTGCCAGCAGTTATCGTCGGGATACGCAGTATTTT. Complete variable domain (other parts from reference TRBV2 and TRBJ2-3): EPEVTQTPSHQVTQMGQEVILRCVPISNHLYFYWYRQILGQKVEFLVSFYNNEISEKSEIFDDQFSVERPDGSNFTLKIRSTKLEDSAMYFCASSYRRDTQYFGPGTRLTVL.

The chain couples TRBV7-9 to TRBJ2-7; maybe TRBD1 (7 bases). Germline-derived CDR1 and CDR2 are SEHNR and FQNEAQ (reference sequence). The CDR3 runs 17 residues. Trimming pared 0 bases from V and 1 base from J, leaving 16 bases between. CDR3 amino acids: CASSLAGGTQGSYEQYF. CDR3 nucleotides: TGTGCCAGCAGCTTAGCGGGGGGCACACAGGGGTCCTACGAGCAGTACTTC.

This clonotype was observed many times. The chain combines TRBV2 with TRBJ2-1; a possible D gene is TRBD1 (5 bases). Germline values: CDR1 SNHLY, CDR2 FYNNEI. The CDR3 totals 13 residues. V was cut by 5 bases and J by 3 bases, with 8 bases left in between. The CDR3 loop is CASSPDSYNEQFF. For the CDR3, the DNA is TGTGCCAGCAGTCCCGACAGCTACAATGAGCAGTTCTTC.

This clonotype was recorded many times. V is TRBV6-2 or TRBV6-3 and J is TRBJ1-2; the match to TRBD1 covers 9 bases. The V gene's germline CDR1 is MNHEY and CDR2 SVGEGT. With V trimmed by 4 bases and J by 3 bases, 6 bases remained unmatched. This CDR3 has 15 amino acids. The CDR3 loop is CASSWGTGNDYGYTF. In DNA form, the CDR3 reads TGTGCCAGCAGTTGGGGGACAGGGAACGACTATGGCTACACCTTC.

This chain joins TRBV9 and TRBJ2-2; 8 bases map to TRBD2. Per the germline V gene, CDR1 is SGDLS and CDR2 is YYNGEE. The trim removed 2 bases at V and 5 bases at J, leaving 2 bases unmatched. CDR3 length: 14 amino acids. The CDR3 coding sequence is TGTGCCAGCAGCGTCGGGGGGGAGACCGGGGAGCTGTTTTTT. It is translated as CASSVGGETGELFF.

This clonotype was observed at least ten times. The rearrangement uses TRBV6-1 and TRBJ1-2; 12 nucleotides line up with TRBD1. With 8 bases clipped from V and 4 bases from J, the junction kept 5 bases outside the gene matches. The CDR3 spans 14 residues. CDR1 and CDR2 (germline): MNHNS, SASEGT. The CDR3 spells CASSTGQGAYGYTF. CDR3 nucleotides: TGTGCCAGCTCAACGGGACAGGGGGCCTATGGCTACACCTTC.

The chain combines TRBV20-1 with TRBJ2-1; D tentatively reads TRBD1 or TRBD2 (5 bases each). The CDR3 has 15 amino acids. V lost 5 bases and J 2 bases, leaving 16 bases between the germline ends. The germline V gene has CDR1 DFQATT and CDR2 SNEGSKA (reference sequence). The DNA for the CDR3 is TGCAGTGCTTACCCCGACCGGGACCCCTACAATGAGCAGTTCTTC. It is translated as CSAYPDRDPYNEQFF.

This clonotype has ten or more counts. The CDR3 DNA follows: TGCGCCAGCAGCTTGGTTGGCAACACAGATACGCAGTATTTT. It yields the protein CASSLVGNTDTQYF. This rearrangement joins TRBV5-1 to TRBJ2-3; the D is unclear. This CDR3 region has 14 residues. CDR1 is SGHRS and CDR2 is YFSETQ in the germline V gene. The germline V and J ends were trimmed by 0 bases and 2 bases, with 7 bases remaining between them.

J is TRBJ1-2 and V is TRBV20-1; no reliable D call. The CDR3 extends over 12 amino acids. Germline CDR1 and CDR2: DFQATT and SNEGSKA (reference sequence). Deletions cut 0 bases from V and 5 bases from J, with 7 bases between. CDR3 protein: CSARDRSYGYTF. CDR3 nucleotide sequence: TGCAGTGCTAGAGATCGGTCGTATGGCTACACCTTC.

The sample holds many counts of this clonotype. This chain's CDR3 is CASSLRRVGTGELFF. CDR3 in DNA: TGTGCCAGCAGCCTCCGGCGGGTCGGCACCGGGGAGCTGTTTTTT. The J gene is TRBJ2-2, the V gene TRBV7-8; TRBD2 is a possible D gene (5 bases). CDR1 is SGHVS and CDR2 is FQNEAQ in the germline V gene. V was trimmed by 5 bases and J by 4 bases, leaving 14 bases between them. This CDR3 has 15 residues.

In its sample, this clonotype was seen a few times. V gene TRBV12-3 or TRBV12-4 combines with J gene TRBJ2-1; the match to TRBD1 covers 12 bases. The CDR3 has 15 amino acids. The V and J ends lost 10 bases and 8 bases, in that order; junction bases with no gene match: 12. CDR3 in amino acids: CATNSSGQGAHEQFF. In nucleotides, the CDR3 is TGTGCCACCAATTCCTCGGGACAGGGGGCGCATGAGCAGTTCTTC.

The table lists this clonotype with many counts. This chain uses TRBV12-3 or TRBV12-4 with TRBJ2-1; D is ambiguous. The CDR3 loop spans 14 amino acids. Trimming shortened V by 3 bases and J by 5 bases, and 11 bases separated the two germline ends. The CDR3 region is CASSLDWQDNEQFF. In nucleotides, the CDR3 is TGTGCCAGCAGTTTGGATTGGCAGGACAATGAGCAGTTCTTC.

This clonotype has more than one count but fewer than ten. This chain uses TRBV6-2 or TRBV6-3 with TRBJ2-6, with 7 nucleotides matching TRBD2. Trimming removed 2 bases from V and 0 bases from J; junction bases left unmatched: 4. The CDR3 is made up of 17 amino acids. CDR1 is MNHEY and CDR2 is SVGEGT in the germline V gene. CDR3 sequence: CASSYVAGTSGANVLTF. The CDR3 DNA is TGTGCCAGCAGTTACGTAGCGGGCACCTCTGGGGCCAACGTCCTGACTTTC.

This clonotype was observed a few times. At one end, the junction sequence differs from germline, possibly due to a read error. The CDR3 loop is CASLPLGTPGLANF. The CDR3 DNA reads TGTGCCAGCCTTCCCCTTGGAACTCCGGGACTAGCAAATTTC. The chain joins TRBV28 to TRBJ2-7; 9 bases fit TRBD2. Germline loops: CDR1 MDHEN, CDR2 SYDVKM. The CDR3 loop spans 14 amino acids.

This clonotype was seen at least ten times. The chain couples TRBV3-1 to TRBJ2-3, with D tentatively TRBD1 (6 bases). Germline V gives CDR1 LGHDT, CDR2 YNNKEL (reference sequence). Trimming took 4 bases from V and 0 from J, leaving 11 bases between them. The CDR3 loop spans 15 amino acids. CDR3: CASSPRTDSTDTQYF. In nucleotides, the CDR3 is TGTGCCAGCAGCCCCCGGACAGATAGCACAGATACGCAGTATTTT.

V usage is TRBV20-1 and J usage is TRBJ2-5, with 9 bases fitting TRBD1. CDR1 is DFQATT, CDR2 SNEGSKA, per germline (reference sequence). The CDR3 extends over 14 amino acids. The trim removed 5 bases at V and 6 bases at J, leaving 10 bases unmatched. The CDR3 DNA sequence: TGCAGTGCTCCGGGGACAGGGTATTTTAAGACCCAGTACTTC. Translating gives CSAPGTGYFKTQYF.

V gene TRBV6-2 or TRBV6-3 combines with J gene TRBJ1-1, with D possibly being TRBD1 (5 bases). CDR3 length equals 11 residues. V lost 8 bases and J 4 bases, leaving 8 bases between the germline ends. Germline V lookup: CDR1 MNHEY, CDR2 SVGEGT. The CDR3 nucleotides read TGTGCCAGCGAACAGGCCACTGAAGCTTTCTTT. It specifies CASEQATEAFF.

The chain is built from TRBV9 and TRBJ2-3; 8 bases are a match to TRBD2. The V and J ends lost 0 bases and 4 bases, in that order; junction bases with no gene match: 10. CDR1 is SGDLS, CDR2 YYNGEE, per germline. This CDR3 has 17 amino acids. The CDR3: CASSVASLAGAPDTQYF. CDR3 DNA sequence: TGTGCCAGCAGCGTAGCTAGCCTAGCGGGCGCCCCAGATACGCAGTATTTT.

The gene calls are TRBV24-1 and TRBJ2-7; 14 bases line up with TRBD2. The CDR3 is 16 amino acids. Unmatched junction bases numbered 1, after V lost 4 bases and J lost 0 bases. CDR1 and CDR2 from the germline V gene are KGHDR and SFDVKD. CDR3 protein: CATSDGTSGSSYEQYF. The CDR3 DNA follows: TGTGCCACCAGTGACGGGACTAGCGGGAGCTCCTACGAGCAGTACTTC.